This T cell receptor beta chain emerged from a study of control samples from healthy donors and cancer patients. Trimming left V 5 bases short and J 7 bases short, with 16 bases between. CDR3 length: 14 residues. Germline-derived CDR1 and CDR2 are SGHTA and FQGNSA. TCRdb's copy holds only in-frame clones and misses some; the assay was immunoSEQ multiplex PCR. Among more than 15,000 clones listed, more than 75% were seen once. This receptor was obtained from a woman in her sixties with head and neck cancer. This sequence joins TRBV7-2 and TRBJ2-3, with D tentatively TRBD1 (5 bases). Sequences were obtained from PBMCs. CDR3 in amino acids: CASSPLGPQNTQYF. The CDR3 nucleotides read TGTGCCAGCAGCCCGCTGGGGCCCCAAAATACGCAGTATTTT.